This is a list of T cell receptor beta chains from one sample in a study of T cells in Graves' hyperthyroidism and ophthalmopathy. TCRdb re-called the multiplex PCR reads through MiXCR, storing one row per CDR3 protein. The sample comprises around 690,000 distinct CDR3 sequences, 17% of which are singletons, and about a sixth rests with the top ten. Sequencing was carried out using blood. Source of these receptors: a man aged 45-65 years with Graves' hyperthyroidism. CDR3s include the opening cysteine and the closing phenylalanine or tryptophan. A D gene is named only where the DNA matches it firmly. Clone size, where shown, is once, few, many, or a class for clones that have expanded.

CDR3aa | CDR3nt | v_gene | d_gene | j_gene | abundance
CSVKRGPHYNEQFF | TGCAGCGTAAAGCGGGGACCACATTACAATGAGCAGTTCTTC | TRBV29-1 | TRBD2 | TRBJ2-1 | -
CASSWQPSLEAFF | TGTGCCAGCAGTTGGCAGCCCAGCCTTGAAGCTTTCTTT | TRBV27 | - | TRBJ1-1 | -
CASSESRGLTEAFF | TGCGCCAGCAGTGAGTCCCGGGGATTGACTGAAGCTTTCTTT | TRBV10-1 | - | TRBJ1-1 | many
CASSQLAGDYEQYF | TGTGCCAGCAGCCAACTAGCGGGCGACTACGAGCAGTACTTC | TRBV7-2 | TRBD2 | TRBJ2-7 | few
CASSLDRENSPLHF | TGCGCCAGCAGCTTGGACAGGGAGAATTCACCCCTCCACTTT | TRBV5-1 | - | TRBJ1-6 | many
CASGLVQSGRNEQFF | TGTGCTAGTGGTTTGGTACAAAGCGGGAGAAATGAGCAGTTCTTC | TRBV12-5 | TRBD2 | TRBJ2-1 | many
CASSQEDQRSRRALDDNEQFF | TGTGCCAGCAGCCAAGAAGATCAAAGATCGAGACGGGCACTGGATGACAATGAGCAGTTCTTC | TRBV11-2 | - | TRBJ2-1 | few
CASSESGGTQETQYF | TGTGCCAGCAGTGAATCTGGGGGGACCCAAGAGACCCAGTACTTC | TRBV6-1 | - | TRBJ2-5 | many
CASRELAGGPIDTQYF | TGTGCCAGCAGAGAACTAGCGGGAGGGCCTATAGATACGCAGTATTTT | TRBV7-2 | TRBD2 | TRBJ2-3 | many
CASSGRLAGDEEQYF | TGCGCCAGCAGCGGAAGACTAGCGGGAGATGAAGAGCAGTACTTC | TRBV4-1 | TRBD2 | TRBJ2-7 | -
CASSTSDRGDHTGELFF | TGTGCCAGCAGCACCTCGGACAGGGGAGATCACACCGGGGAGCTGTTTTTT | TRBV9 | TRBD1 | TRBJ2-2 | -
CAGRDSRSERGYTF | TGTGCCGGCCGGGACAGTCGATCAGAGAGAGGCTACACCTTC | TRBV5-4 | TRBD1 | TRBJ1-2 | -
CASSLMDRGHRETQYF | TGCGCCAGCAGCTTGATGGACAGGGGGCATCGAGAGACCCAGTACTTC | TRBV5-1 | TRBD1 | TRBJ2-5 | -
CASSLFSGDTEAFF | TGTGCCAGCAGCTTATTCTCCGGCGACACTGAAGCTTTCTTT | TRBV7-3 | - | TRBJ1-1 | -
CASSSPGTSGSIFTDTQYF | TGTGCCAGCAGCTCCCCTGGGACTAGCGGGAGTATTTTCACAGATACGCAGTATTTT | TRBV7-6 | TRBD2 | TRBJ2-3 | many
CATSDALAVPQETQYF | TGTGCCACCAGTGACGCGCTAGCGGTTCCTCAAGAGACCCAGTACTTC | TRBV24-1 | TRBD2 | TRBJ2-5 | many
CASSLWASQETQYF | TGTGCCAGCAGTTTATGGGCCAGCCAAGAGACCCAGTACTTC | TRBV28 | - | TRBJ2-5 | many
CASVGQGNTGELFF | TGTGCCAGCGTTGGACAGGGGAACACCGGGGAGCTGTTTTTT | TRBV28 | TRBD1 | TRBJ2-2 | many
CASRPRSGTVRDGYTF | TGTGCCAGTAGACCTCGATCCGGGACAGTTAGGGATGGCTACACCTTC | TRBV19 | TRBD1 | TRBJ1-2 | -
CASSFLAGGEETQYF | TGTGCCAGCAGCTTCCTAGCGGGAGGGGAAGAGACCCAGTACTTC | TRBV7-3 | TRBD2 | TRBJ2-5 | many
CASSFQGKRKAFF | TGTGCCAGCAGTTTTCAGGGAAAGCGGAAGGCTTTCTTT | TRBV28 | - | TRBJ1-1 | many
CASSLTGYSNQPQHF | TGTGCCAGCAGTTTGACAGGGTATAGCAATCAGCCCCAGCATTTT | TRBV28 | TRBD1 | TRBJ1-5 | many
CASSHELLASHEQYF | TGTGCCAGCAGCCACGAGCTACTAGCGTCACACGAGCAGTACTTC | TRBV3-1 | TRBD2 | TRBJ2-7 | few